A single sample is the source of the 7 T cell receptor beta chains below, sequenced in a study of T cell responses to AZD1222 COVID-19 vaccine. Repertoires were generated with immunoSEQ multiplex PCR, while TCRdb's copy carries only in-frame clones and drops some. The repertoire holds some 170,000 clones, with under 95% as singletons. This specimen consisted of peripheral blood, obtained 28 days after the second AZD1222 dose. These TCRs come from an adult who received the AZD1222 COVID-19 vaccine.

V and J are TRBV27 and TRBJ2-7, with TRBD2 matching over 13 bases. Germline CDR1 and CDR2: MNHEY and SMNVEV (reference sequence). V shed 6 bases and J 6 bases; nucleotides not matched to a gene: 5. CDR3 length: 14 residues. In DNA, the CDR3 is TGTGCCAGCAGGCCCGGGACTAGCGGGACCGAGCAGTACTTC. This sequence encodes CASRPGTSGTEQYF.

This clone has just one count. The rearrangement links TRBV2 to TRBJ1-1, with a weak D call TRBD1 (6 bases). The CDR3 spans 13 residues. Per germline, CDR1 SNHLY and CDR2 FYNNEI. V gave up 9 bases and J gave up 4 bases, with 15 bases separating them. CDR3 residues: CARTGMGGTEAFF. The DNA of the CDR3 is TGTGCCAGGACAGGCATGGGCGGCACTGAAGCTTTCTTT. The full variable domain, in which reference TRBV2 and TRBJ1-1 provide the parts outside the CDR3, is EPEVTQTPSHQVTQMGQEVILRCVPISNHLYFYWYRQILGQKVEFLVSFYNNEISEKSEIFDDQFSVERPDGSNFTLKIRSTKLEDSAMYFCARTGMGGTEAFFGQGTRLTVV.

Only a few counts were recorded for this clone. This rearrangement joins TRBV19 to TRBJ2-1, with 11 bases aligning to TRBD2. CDR3 length equals 17 residues. The V segment lost 4 bases and the J segment 4 bases; nucleotides outside the gene matches: 9. Germline assignment: CDR1 LNHDA and CDR2 SQIVND (reference sequence). The CDR3 reads CASSRGTTSGVYNEQFF. In DNA form, the CDR3 reads TGTGCCAGTAGTAGAGGTACGACTAGCGGGGTATACAATGAGCAGTTCTTC.

V gene TRBV7-2 combines with J gene TRBJ2-7; D is possibly TRBD1 or TRBD2 (5 bases each). Germline-derived CDR1 and CDR2 are SGHTA and FQGNSA. V was trimmed by 1 base and J by 2 bases, leaving 12 bases between them. This CDR3 region has 15 residues. The CDR3 nucleotides are TGTGCCAGCAGCTTAGTGTCAGGGACCACCTACGAGCAGTACTTC. Translating it yields CASSLVSGTTYEQYF.

This chain joins TRBV27 and TRBJ2-7; D tentatively reads TRBD1 or TRBD2 (6 bases each). Germline V gives CDR1 MNHEY, CDR2 SMNVEV (reference sequence). Deletions cut 5 bases from V and 3 bases from J, with 11 bases between. The CDR3 totals 13 residues. This chain's CDR3 is CASSGGDNYEQYF. In DNA form, the CDR3 reads TGTGCCAGCAGTGGCGGGGACAACTACGAGCAGTACTTC.

J is TRBJ2-7 and V is TRBV24-1; D gene ambiguous. From germline, CDR1 is KGHDR and CDR2 SFDVKD. Trimming took 0 bases from V and 6 from J, leaving 8 bases between them. CDR3 length: 13 amino acids. CDR3 region: CATSDLTWSEQYF. The DNA for the CDR3 is TGTGCCACCAGTGATTTGACGTGGAGCGAGCAGTACTTC.

The genes are TRBV9 and TRBJ2-3, with TRBD2 matching over 9 bases. The CDR3 totals 15 residues. V trimming: 2 bases; J trimming: 1 base; junction bases outside the gene matches: 2. CDR1 SGDLS and CDR2 YYNGEE come from the germline V gene. The CDR3 here is CASSVRLAGTDTQYF. DNA of the CDR3: TGTGCCAGCAGCGTGAGACTAGCGGGCACAGATACGCAGTATTTT. Variable domain in full (rest from reference TRBV9 and TRBJ2-3): DSGVTQTPKHLITATGQRVTLRCSPRSGDLSVYWYQQSLDQGLQFLIQYYNGEERAKGNILERFSAQQFPDLHSELNLSSLELGDSALYFCASSVRLAGTDTQYFGPGTRLTVL.